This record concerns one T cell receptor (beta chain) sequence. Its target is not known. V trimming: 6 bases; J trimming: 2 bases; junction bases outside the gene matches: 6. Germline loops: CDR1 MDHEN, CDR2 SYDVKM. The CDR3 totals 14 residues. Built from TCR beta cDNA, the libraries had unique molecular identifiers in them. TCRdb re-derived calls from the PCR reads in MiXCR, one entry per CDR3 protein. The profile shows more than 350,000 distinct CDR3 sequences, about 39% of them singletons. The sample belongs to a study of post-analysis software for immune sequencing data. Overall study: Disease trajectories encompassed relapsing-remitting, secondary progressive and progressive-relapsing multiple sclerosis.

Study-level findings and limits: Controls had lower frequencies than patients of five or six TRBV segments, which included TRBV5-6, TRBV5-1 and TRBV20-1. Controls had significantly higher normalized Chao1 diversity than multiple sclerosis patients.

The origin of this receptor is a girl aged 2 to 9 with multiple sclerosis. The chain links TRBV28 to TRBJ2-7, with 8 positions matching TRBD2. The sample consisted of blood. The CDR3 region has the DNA TGTGCCAGCAGAACCCATAGCGGGACCTACGAGCAGTACTTC. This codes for CASRTHSGTYEQYF.